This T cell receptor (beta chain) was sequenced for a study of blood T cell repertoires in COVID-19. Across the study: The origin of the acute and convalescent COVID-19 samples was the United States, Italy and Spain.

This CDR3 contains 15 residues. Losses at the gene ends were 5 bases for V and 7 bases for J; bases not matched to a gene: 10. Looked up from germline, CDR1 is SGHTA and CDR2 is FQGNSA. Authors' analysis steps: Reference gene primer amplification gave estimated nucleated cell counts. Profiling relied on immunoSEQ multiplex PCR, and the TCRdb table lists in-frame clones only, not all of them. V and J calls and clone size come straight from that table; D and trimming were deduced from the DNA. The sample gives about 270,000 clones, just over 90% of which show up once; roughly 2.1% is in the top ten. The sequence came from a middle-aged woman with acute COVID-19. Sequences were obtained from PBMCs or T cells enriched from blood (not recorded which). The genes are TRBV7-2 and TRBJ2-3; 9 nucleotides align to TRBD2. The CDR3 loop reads CASSPMVAGEYTQYF. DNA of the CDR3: TGTGCCAGCAGCCCGATGGTAGCGGGAGAATATACGCAGTATTTT.